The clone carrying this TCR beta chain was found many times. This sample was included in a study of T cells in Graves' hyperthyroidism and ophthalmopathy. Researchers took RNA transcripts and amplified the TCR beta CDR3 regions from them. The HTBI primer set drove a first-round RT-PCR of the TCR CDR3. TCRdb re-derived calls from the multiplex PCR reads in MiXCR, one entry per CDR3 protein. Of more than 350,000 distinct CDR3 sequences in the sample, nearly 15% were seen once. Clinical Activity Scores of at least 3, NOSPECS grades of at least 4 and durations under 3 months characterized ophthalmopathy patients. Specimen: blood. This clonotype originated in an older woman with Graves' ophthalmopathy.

DNA for the CDR3: TGTGCCAGCAGCCCTAATATCAACTTCGGCTACGAGCAGTACTTC. Translated: CASSPNINFGYEQYF. The chain recombines TRBV28 with TRBJ2-7, with D unclear. V lost 6 bases, J lost 3 bases, and 18 bases lay in between. In germline, CDR1 is MDHEN, CDR2 SYDVKM. The CDR3 has 15 residues.